This TCR beta chain was captured by sequencing in a study of T cells after yellow fever vaccination. Study-wide points: High-abundance clonotypes from the bulk population could contaminate FACS-sorted repertoires. Overlap between CD4 and CD8 compartments was detected for a small share of clonotypes.

Concerning this clonotype itself: The antigen is undetermined.

Trimming pared 5 bases from V and 5 bases from J, leaving 10 bases between. The CDR3 has 13 residues. Germline V CDR1 and CDR2: SEHNR, FQNEAQ (reference sequence). MiXCR, run by TCRdb on the 5' RACE reads, gives a single entry per CDR3 protein. This sample has about 630,000 distinct CDR3 sequences; around 12% occur once, and the top ten carry 15%. The sample in question was PBMCs, obtained on the day of the yellow fever booster vaccination. The TCR sequence derives from a man aged 25-45 years who received the YFV17D yellow fever vaccine. This chain connects TRBV7-9 to TRBJ2-1; the D is unclear. For the CDR3, the DNA is TGTGCCAGCAGCCTATCTACAAACAATGAGCAGTTCTTC. Its protein product is CASSLSTNNEQFF.